Each of the 5 T cell receptor beta chains below was sequenced from the same sample in a study of blood T cell repertoires in COVID-19. Assay used: immunoSEQ multiplex PCR; TCRdb lists only in-frame clones, some missing. This table holds 250,000 to 350,000 clones, 65% to 85% found once. The sample consisted of peripheral blood. All receptors derive from a human donor with COVID-19, enrolled during active disease. The donor label of this sample is uncertain.

The J gene is TRBJ1-2, the V gene TRBV6-2 or TRBV6-3; unclear D gene. CDR3 length: 14 amino acids. The ends were cut back, 6 bases at V and 4 bases at J, with 15 bases in the middle. Germline-derived CDR1 and CDR2 are MNHEY and SVGEGT. For the CDR3, the DNA is TGTGCCAGCAGCCCCCTCTCGGTCGCCTATGGCTACACCTTC. Amino acids: CASSPLSVAYGYTF.

V usage is TRBV3-1 (or the pseudogene TRBV3-2) and J usage is TRBJ1-6; D ambiguous. Per germline, CDR1 LGHDT and CDR2 YNNKEL (reference sequence). Trimming shortened V by 1 base and J by 8 bases, and 9 bases separated the two germline ends. This CDR3 region has 14 residues. CDR3 in DNA: TGTGCCAGCAGCCAAGGGAGTTTTCATTCACCCCTCCACTTT. This translates into CASSQGSFHSPLHF.

This chain connects TRBV12-3 or TRBV12-4 to TRBJ1-1; D gene unclear. This CDR3 region has 11 residues. With 5 bases removed from V and 11 bases from J, the gap between germline ends came to 12 bases. The CDR3 DNA reads TGTGCCAGCAGTACTCACCAGAGGGCTTTCTTT. Residues: CASSTHQRAFF.

The rearrangement uses TRBV19 and TRBJ1-4; 10 bases fit TRBD1. This CDR3 is built from 15 residues. Trimming cost V 5 bases and J 8 bases; bases outside gene matches: 8. Germline CDR1 reads LNHDA; CDR2 reads SQIVND (reference sequence). CDR3 in amino acids: CASSARDRGGEKLFF. DNA for the CDR3: TGTGCCAGTAGTGCCCGGGACAGGGGAGGAGAAAAACTGTTTTTT.

This clone was picked up one time. The V gene is TRBV29-1, the J gene TRBJ1-5; D call uncertain. CDR1 and CDR2 (germline): SQVTM, ANQGSEA. The CDR3 has 12 residues. The CDR3 here is CRKTGVNQPQHF. Written as DNA, the CDR3 is TGCAGGAAAACCGGGGTCAATCAGCCCCAGCATTTT. The full variable domain, rest sourced from reference TRBV29-1 and TRBJ1-5, is SAVISQKPSRDICQRGTSLTIQCQVDSQVTMMFWYRQQPGQSLTLIATANQGSEATYESGFVIDKFPISRPNLTFSTLTVSNMSPEDSSIYLCRKTGVNQPQHFGDGTRLSIL.